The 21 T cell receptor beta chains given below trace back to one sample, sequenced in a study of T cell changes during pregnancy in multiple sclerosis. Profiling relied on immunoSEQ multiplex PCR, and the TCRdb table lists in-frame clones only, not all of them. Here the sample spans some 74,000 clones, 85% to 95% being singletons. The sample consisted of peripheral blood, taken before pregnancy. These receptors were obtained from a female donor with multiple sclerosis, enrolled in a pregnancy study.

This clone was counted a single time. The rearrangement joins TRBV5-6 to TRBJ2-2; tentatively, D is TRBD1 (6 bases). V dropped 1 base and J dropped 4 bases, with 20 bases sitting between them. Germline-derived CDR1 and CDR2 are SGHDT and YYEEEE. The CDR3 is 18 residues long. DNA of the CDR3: TGTGCCAGCAGCTTGACAGGGAATAGGCTTTTTGGCACCGGGGAGCTGTTTTTT. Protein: CASSLTGNRLFGTGELFF.

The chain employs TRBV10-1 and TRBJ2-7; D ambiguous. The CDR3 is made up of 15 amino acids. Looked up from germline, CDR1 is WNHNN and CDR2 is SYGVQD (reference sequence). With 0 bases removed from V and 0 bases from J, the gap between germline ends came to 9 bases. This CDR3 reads CASSESTRSSYEQYF. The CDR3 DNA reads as TGCGCCAGCAGTGAGTCGACGAGGAGCTCCTACGAGCAGTACTTC.

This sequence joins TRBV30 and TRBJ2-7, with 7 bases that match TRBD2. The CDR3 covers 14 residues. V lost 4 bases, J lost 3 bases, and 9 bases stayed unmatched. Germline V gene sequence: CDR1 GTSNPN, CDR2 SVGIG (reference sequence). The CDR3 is CAWKRGSLYYEQYF. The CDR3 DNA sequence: TGTGCCTGGAAACGCGGGAGTCTATACTACGAGCAGTACTTC.

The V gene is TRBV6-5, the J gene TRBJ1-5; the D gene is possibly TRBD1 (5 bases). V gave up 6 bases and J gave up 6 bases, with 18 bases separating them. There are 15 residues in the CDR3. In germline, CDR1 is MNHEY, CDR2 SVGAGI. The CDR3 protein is CASSPRGGRGQPQHF. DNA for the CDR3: TGTGCCAGCAGCCCACGGGGGGGGAGAGGTCAGCCCCAGCATTTT.

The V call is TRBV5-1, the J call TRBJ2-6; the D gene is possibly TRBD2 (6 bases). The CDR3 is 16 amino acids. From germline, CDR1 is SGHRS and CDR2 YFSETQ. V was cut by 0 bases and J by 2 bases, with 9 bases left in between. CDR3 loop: CASSLESGAGANVLTF. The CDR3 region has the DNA TGCGCCAGCAGCTTGGAATCGGGGGCTGGGGCCAACGTCCTGACTTTC.

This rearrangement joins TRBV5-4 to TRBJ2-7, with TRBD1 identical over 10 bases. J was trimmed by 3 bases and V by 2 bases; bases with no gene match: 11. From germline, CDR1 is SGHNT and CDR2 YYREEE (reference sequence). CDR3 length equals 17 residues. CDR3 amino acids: CASSLGGGTGAVYEQYF. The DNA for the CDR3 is TGTGCCAGCAGCTTAGGGGGAGGGACAGGGGCTGTCTACGAGCAGTACTTC. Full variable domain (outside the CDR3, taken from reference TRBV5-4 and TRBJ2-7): ETGVTQSPTHLIKTRGQQVTLRCSSQSGHNTVSWYQQALGQGPQFIFQYYREEENGRGNFPPRFSGLQFPNYSSELNVNALELDDSALYLCASSLGGGTGAVYEQYFGPGTRLTVT.

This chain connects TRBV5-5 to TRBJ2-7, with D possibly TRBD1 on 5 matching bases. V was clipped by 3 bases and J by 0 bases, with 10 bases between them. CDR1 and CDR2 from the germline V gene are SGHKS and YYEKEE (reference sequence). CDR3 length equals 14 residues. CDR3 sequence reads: CASSSYRSSYEQYF. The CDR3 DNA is TGTGCCAGCAGCTCATACAGGAGCTCCTACGAGCAGTACTTC.

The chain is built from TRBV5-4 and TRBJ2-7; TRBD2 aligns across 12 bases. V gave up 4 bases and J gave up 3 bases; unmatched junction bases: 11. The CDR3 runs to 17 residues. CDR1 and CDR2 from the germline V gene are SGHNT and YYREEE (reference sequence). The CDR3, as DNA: TGTGCCAGCAGCCCAGGACTAGCGGGACAAGGTGGCTACGAGCAGTACTTC. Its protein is CASSPGLAGQGGYEQYF.

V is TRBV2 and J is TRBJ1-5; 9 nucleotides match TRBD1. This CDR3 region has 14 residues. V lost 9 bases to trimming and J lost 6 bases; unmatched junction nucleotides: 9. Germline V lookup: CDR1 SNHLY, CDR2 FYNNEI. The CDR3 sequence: CASLRDREVQPQHF. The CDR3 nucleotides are TGTGCCAGTTTAAGGGACAGGGAAGTTCAGCCCCAGCATTTT.

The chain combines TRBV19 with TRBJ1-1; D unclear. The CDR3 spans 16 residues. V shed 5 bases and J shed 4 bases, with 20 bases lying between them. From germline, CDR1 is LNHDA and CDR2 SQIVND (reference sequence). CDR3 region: CASSLRQVDGFTEAFF. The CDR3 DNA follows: TGTGCCAGTAGTCTCCGCCAGGTGGATGGGTTCACTGAAGCTTTCTTT.

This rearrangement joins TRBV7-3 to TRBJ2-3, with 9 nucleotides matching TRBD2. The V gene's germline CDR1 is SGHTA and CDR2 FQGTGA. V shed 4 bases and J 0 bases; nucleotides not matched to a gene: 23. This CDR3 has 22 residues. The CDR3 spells CASSSRFRPFPNTSGSTDTQYF. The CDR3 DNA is TGTGCCAGCAGCTCACGTTTCAGACCATTCCCAAATACTAGCGGGAGCACAGATACGCAGTATTTT. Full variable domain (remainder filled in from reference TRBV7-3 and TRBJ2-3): GAGVSQTPSNKVTEKGKYVELRCDPISGHTALYWYRQSLGQGPEFLIYFQGTGAADDSGLPNDRFFAVRPEGSVSTLKIQRTERGDSAVYLCASSSRFRPFPNTSGSTDTQYFGPGTRLTVL.

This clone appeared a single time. The CDR3 region is CASSIGQGGRDGYTF. The DNA of the CDR3 is TGTGCCAGTAGTATTGGACAGGGAGGAAGGGATGGCTACACCTTC. The chain combines TRBV19 with TRBJ1-2; 8 nucleotides agree with TRBD1. The germline V gene has CDR1 LNHDA and CDR2 SQIVND (reference sequence). The CDR3 consists of 15 residues. V trimming: 3 bases; J trimming: 6 bases; junction bases outside the gene matches: 9.

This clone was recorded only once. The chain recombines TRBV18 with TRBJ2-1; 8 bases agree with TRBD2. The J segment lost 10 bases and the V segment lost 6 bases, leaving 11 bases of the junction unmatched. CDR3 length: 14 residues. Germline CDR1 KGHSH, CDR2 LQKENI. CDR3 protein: CASSQGGRPREQFF. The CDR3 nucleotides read TGTGCCAGCTCCCAGGGCGGGAGGCCCCGGGAGCAGTTCTTC. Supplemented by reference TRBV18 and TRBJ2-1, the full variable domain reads NAGVMQNPRHLVRRRGQEARLRCSPMKGHSHVYWYRQLPEEGLKFMVYLQKENIIDESGMPKERFSAEFPKEGPSILRIQQVVRGDSAAYFCASSQGGRPREQFFGPGTRLTVL.

The CDR3 is CASSLDTGMGEKLFF. CDR3 bases: TGTGCCAGCAGCTTAGATACAGGGATGGGTGAAAAACTGTTTTTT. This chain links TRBV7-9 with TRBJ1-4; D is perhaps TRBD1 (6 bases). V lost 1 base, J lost 7 bases, and 13 bases lay in between. From germline, CDR1 is SEHNR and CDR2 FQNEAQ (reference sequence). The CDR3 has 15 amino acids.

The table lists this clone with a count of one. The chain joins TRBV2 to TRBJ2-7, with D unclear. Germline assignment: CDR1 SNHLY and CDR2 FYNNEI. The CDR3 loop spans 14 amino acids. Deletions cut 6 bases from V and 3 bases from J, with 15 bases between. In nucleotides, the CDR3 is TGTGCCAGCAGGATCGACGGAGTAAGCTACGAGCAGTACTTC. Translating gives CASRIDGVSYEQYF.

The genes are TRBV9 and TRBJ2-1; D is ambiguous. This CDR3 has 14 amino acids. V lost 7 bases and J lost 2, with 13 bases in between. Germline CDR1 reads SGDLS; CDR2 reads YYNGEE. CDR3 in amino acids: CASQAGPTYNEQFF. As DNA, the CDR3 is TGTGCCAGCCAGGCCGGCCCAACCTACAATGAGCAGTTCTTC.

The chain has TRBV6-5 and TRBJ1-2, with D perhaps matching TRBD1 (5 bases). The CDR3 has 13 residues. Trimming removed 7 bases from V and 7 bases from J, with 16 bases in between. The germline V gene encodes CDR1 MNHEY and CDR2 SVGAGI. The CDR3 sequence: CASTPGRDTGYTF. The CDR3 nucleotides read TGTGCCAGCACCCCGGGCAGGGATACTGGCTACACCTTC.

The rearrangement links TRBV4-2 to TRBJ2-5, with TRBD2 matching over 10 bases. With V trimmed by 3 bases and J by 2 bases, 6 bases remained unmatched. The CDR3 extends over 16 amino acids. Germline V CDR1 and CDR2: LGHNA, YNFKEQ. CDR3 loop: CASSQLLAGRQETQYF. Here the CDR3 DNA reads TGTGCCAGCAGCCAGTTACTAGCGGGAAGGCAAGAGACCCAGTACTTC.

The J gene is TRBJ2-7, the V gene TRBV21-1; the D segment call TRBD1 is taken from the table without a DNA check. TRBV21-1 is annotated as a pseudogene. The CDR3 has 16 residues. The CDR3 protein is CASSKDPRERNSEQYF. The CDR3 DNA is TGTGCCAGCAGCAAAGACCCCAGGGAAAGAAACTCCGAGCAGTACTTC.

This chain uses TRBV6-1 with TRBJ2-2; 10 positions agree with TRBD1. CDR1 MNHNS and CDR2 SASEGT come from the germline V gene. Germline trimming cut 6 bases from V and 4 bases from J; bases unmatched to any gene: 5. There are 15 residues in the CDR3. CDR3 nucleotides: TGTGCCAGCAGGACAGGGGGCTCGGGCACCGGGGAGCTGTTTTTT. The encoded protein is CASRTGGSGTGELFF.

CDR3 region: CASSPKGLAGAYEQYF. CDR3 bases: TGTGCCAGCTCACCGAAGGGACTAGCGGGAGCCTACGAGCAGTACTTC. The chain recombines TRBV18 with TRBJ2-7, with 14 positions matching TRBD2. V shed 3 bases, J shed 2 bases, and the junction held 3 bases outside the gene matches. The CDR3 spans 16 residues. Per germline, CDR1 KGHSH and CDR2 LQKENI.